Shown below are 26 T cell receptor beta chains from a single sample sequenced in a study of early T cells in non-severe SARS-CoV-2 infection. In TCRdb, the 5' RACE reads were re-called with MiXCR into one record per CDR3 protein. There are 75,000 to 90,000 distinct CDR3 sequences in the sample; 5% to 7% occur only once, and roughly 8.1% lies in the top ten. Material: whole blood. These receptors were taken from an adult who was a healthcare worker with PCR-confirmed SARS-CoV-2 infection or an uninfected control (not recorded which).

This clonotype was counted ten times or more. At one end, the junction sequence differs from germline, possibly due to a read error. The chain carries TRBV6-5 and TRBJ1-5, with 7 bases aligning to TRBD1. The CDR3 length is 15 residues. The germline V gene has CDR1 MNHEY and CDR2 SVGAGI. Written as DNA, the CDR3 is TGTGCCAGCAGTGCAGGGGGAATTGGCAATCAGACCCAGCATTTT. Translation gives CASSAGGIGNQTQHF.

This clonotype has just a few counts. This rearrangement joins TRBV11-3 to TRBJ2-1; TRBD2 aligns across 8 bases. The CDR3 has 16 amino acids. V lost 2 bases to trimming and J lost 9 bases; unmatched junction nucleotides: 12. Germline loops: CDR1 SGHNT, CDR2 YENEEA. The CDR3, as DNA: TGTGCCAGCAGCTTAACGGCGGGAGGTCTTGTAGGTGAGCAGTTCTTC. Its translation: CASSLTAGGLVGEQFF.

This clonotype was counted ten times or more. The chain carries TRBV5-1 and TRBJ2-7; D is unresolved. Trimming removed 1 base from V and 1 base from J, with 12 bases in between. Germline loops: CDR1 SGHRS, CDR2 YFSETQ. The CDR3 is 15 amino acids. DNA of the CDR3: TGCGCCAGCAGCTTGAACAGCCAGCTTTCCTACGAGCAGTACTTC. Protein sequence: CASSLNSQLSYEQYF.

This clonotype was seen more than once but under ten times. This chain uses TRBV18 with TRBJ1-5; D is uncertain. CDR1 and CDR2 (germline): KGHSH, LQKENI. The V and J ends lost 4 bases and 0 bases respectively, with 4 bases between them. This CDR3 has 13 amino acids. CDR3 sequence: CASSQGSNQPQHF. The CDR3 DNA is TGTGCCAGCTCACAGGGTAGCAATCAGCCCCAGCATTTT.

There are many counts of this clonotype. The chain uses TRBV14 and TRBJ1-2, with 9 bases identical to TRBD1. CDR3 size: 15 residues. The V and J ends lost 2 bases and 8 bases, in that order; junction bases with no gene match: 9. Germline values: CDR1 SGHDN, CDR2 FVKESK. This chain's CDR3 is CASSQRGTGSSGYTF. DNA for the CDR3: TGTGCCAGCAGCCAACGAGGGACAGGGAGCTCGGGCTACACCTTC.

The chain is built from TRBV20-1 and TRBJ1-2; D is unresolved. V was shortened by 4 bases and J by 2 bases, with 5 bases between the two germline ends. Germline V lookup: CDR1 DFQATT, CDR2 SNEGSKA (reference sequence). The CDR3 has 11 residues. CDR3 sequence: CSATENYGYTF. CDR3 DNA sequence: TGCAGTGCTACAGAGAACTATGGCTACACCTTC.

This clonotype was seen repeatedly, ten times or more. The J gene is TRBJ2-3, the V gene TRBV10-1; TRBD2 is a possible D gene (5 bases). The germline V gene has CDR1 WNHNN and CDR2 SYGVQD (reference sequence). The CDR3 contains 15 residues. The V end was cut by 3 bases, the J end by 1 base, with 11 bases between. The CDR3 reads CASSDAGDGTDTQYF. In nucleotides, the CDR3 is TGCGCCAGCAGTGATGCCGGGGATGGCACAGATACGCAGTATTTT.

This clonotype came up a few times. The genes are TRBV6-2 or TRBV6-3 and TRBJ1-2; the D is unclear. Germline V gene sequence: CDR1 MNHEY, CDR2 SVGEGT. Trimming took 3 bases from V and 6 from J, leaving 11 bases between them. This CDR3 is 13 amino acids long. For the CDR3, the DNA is TGTGCCAGCAGTTATGAGGTACGACATGGCTACACCTTC. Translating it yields CASSYEVRHGYTF.

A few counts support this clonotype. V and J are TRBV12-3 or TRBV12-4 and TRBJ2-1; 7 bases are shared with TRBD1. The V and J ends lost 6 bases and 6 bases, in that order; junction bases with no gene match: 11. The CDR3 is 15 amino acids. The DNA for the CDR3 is TGTGCCAGCAGCCCCCGACAGGGAAGGGTCAATGAGCAGTTCTTC. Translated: CASSPRQGRVNEQFF.

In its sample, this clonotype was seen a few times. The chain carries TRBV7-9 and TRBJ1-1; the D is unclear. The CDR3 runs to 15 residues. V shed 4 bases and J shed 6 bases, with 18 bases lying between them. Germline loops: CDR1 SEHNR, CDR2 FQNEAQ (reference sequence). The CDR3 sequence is CASSSPPHLGAEAFF. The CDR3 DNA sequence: TGTGCCAGCAGCTCCCCACCGCACCTTGGAGCTGAAGCTTTCTTT.

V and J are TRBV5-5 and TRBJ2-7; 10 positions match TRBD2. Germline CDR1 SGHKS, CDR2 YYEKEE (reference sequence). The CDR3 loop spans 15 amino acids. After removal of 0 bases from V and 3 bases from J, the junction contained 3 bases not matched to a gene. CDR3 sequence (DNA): TGTGCCAGCAGCTTGGATCCTAGCGGGAGCTACGAGCAGTACTTC. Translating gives CASSLDPSGSYEQYF.

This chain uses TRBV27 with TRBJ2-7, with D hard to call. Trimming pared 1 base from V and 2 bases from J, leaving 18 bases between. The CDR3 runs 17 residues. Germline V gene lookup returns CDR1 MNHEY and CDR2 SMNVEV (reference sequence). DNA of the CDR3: TGTGCCAGCAGTTTATTAGGGCCCCGGTTCAATGCCTACGAGCAGTACTTC. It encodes CASSLLGPRFNAYEQYF.

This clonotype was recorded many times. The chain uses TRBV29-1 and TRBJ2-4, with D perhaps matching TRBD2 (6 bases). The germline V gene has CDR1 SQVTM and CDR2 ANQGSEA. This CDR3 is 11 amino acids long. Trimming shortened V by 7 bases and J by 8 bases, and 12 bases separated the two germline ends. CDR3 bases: TGCAGCGGCGGGCAGCGGGACATTCAGTACTTC. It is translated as CSGGQRDIQYF.

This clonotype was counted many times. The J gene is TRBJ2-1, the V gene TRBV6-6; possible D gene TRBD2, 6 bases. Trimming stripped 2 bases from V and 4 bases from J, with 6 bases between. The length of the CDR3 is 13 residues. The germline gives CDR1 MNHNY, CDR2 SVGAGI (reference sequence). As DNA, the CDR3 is TGTGCCAGCAGTTACGCGGGGTACAATGAGCAGTTCTTC. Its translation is CASSYAGYNEQFF.

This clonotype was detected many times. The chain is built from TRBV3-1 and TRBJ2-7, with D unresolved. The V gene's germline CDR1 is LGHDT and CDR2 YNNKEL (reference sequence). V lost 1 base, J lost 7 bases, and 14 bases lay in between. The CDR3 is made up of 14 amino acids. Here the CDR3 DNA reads TGTGCCAGCAGCCAAGCAACAGTTCATTGGGAGCAGTACTTC. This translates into CASSQATVHWEQYF.

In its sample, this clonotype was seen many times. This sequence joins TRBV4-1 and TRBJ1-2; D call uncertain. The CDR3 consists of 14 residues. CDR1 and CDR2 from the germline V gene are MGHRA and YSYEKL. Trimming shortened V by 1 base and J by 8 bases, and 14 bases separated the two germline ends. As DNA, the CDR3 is TGCGCCAGCAGCCAAGGAAGGAGCGCTGTCGGCTACACCTTC. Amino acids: CASSQGRSAVGYTF.

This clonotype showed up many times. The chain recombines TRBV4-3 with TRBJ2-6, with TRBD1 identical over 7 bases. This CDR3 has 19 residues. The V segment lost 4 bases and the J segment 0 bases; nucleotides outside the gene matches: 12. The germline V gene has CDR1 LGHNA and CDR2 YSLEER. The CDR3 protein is CASSLTVMRGPSGANVLTF. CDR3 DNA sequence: TGCGCCAGCAGCCTCACGGTCATGAGGGGGCCCTCTGGGGCCAACGTCCTGACTTTC.

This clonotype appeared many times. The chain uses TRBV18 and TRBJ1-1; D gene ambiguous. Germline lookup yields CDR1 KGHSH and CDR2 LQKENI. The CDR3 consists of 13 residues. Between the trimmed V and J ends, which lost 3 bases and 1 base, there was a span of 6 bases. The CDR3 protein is CASSPSGNTEAFF. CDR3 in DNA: TGTGCCAGCTCACCGTCCGGGAACACTGAAGCTTTCTTT. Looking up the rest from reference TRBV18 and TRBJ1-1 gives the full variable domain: NAGVMQNPRHLVRRRGQEARLRCSPMKGHSHVYWYRQLPEEGLKFMVYLQKENIIDESGMPKERFSAEFPKEGPSILRIQQVVRGDSAAYFCASSPSGNTEAFFGQGTRLTVV.

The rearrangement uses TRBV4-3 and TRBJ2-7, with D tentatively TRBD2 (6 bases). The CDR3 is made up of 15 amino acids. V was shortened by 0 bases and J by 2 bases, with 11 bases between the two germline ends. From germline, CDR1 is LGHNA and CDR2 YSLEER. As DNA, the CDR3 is TGCGCCAGCAGCCAAGATTGGGCGGGAACCTACGAGCAGTACTTC. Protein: CASSQDWAGTYEQYF.

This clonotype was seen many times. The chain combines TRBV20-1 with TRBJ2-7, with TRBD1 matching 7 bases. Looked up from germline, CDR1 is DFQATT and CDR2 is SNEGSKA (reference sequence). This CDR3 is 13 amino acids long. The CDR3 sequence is CSPLSGQIGEQYF. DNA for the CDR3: TGCAGCCCGCTTTCGGGACAGATCGGCGAGCAGTACTTC.

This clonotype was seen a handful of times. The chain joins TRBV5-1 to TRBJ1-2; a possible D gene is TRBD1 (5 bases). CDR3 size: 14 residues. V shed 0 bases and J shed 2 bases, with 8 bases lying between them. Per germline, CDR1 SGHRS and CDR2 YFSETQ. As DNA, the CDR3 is TGCGCCAGCAGCTTGGTTGGGACGAACTATGGCTACACCTTC. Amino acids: CASSLVGTNYGYTF.

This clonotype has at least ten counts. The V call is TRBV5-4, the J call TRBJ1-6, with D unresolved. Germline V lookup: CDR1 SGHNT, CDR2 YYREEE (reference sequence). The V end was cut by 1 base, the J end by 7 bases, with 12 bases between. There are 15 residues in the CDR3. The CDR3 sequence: CASSLRGPENSPLHF. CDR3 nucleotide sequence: TGTGCCAGCAGCTTGAGAGGGCCGGAAAATTCACCCCTCCACTTT.

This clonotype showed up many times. The CDR3 coding sequence is TGTGCCAGCAGCTTAAATACAGGGAACTATGGCTACACCTTC. Translating gives CASSLNTGNYGYTF. This chain connects TRBV7-2 to TRBJ1-2; D may be TRBD1 (6 bases). CDR3 size: 14 residues. V gave up 2 bases and J gave up 2 bases, with 9 bases separating them. The germline gives CDR1 SGHTA, CDR2 FQGNSA.

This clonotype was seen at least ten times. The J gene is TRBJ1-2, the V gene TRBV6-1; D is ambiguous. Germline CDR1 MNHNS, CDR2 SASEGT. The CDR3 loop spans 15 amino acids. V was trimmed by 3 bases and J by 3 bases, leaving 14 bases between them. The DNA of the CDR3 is TGTGCCAGCAGTGATGATCCAGAGGGCTACTATGGCTACACCTTC. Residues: CASSDDPEGYYGYTF.

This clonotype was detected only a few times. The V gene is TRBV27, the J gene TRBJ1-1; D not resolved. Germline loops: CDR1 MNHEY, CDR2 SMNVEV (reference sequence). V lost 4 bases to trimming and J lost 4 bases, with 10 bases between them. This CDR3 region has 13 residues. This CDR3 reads CASSSSSVTEAFF. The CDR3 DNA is TGTGCCAGCAGTTCATCGTCAGTCACTGAAGCTTTCTTT.

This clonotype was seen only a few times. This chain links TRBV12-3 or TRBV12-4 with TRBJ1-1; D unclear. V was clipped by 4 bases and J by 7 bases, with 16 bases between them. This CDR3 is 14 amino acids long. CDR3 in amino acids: CASSYIYRTGEAFF. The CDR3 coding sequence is TGTGCCAGCAGTTACATATACCGTACTGGTGAAGCTTTCTTT.